Detailed here is one T cell receptor beta chain. This sample includes further DNA sequences coding for the same CDR3. Per the study methods: Estimation of nucleated cell counts relied on the amplification of reference gene primers. TCRdb keeps only in-frame clones here, not all; method: immunoSEQ multiplex PCR. V and J calls and clone size are as listed in that table; D and trimming were resolved from the DNA. Of about 390,000 clones listed, more than 75% are singletons. The V end was cut by 5 bases, the J end by 2 bases, with 5 bases between. Germline assignment: CDR1 SGHTA and CDR2 FQGNSA. The CDR3 extends over 12 amino acids. This specimen belongs to a study of blood T cell repertoires in COVID-19. Overall study context: Acute and convalescent COVID-19 samples came from the United States, Italy and Spain.

Residents of approximately 25 US areas, aged roughly 18 to 89 years, made up the participants. Assignments of participants to cohorts depended upon their own reported clinical history. This chain connects TRBV7-2 to TRBJ2-3; unclear D gene. The TCR sequence derives from a woman aged 50 to 60 who had recovered from COVID-19. Sequencing was carried out using PBMCs or T cells enriched from blood (not recorded which). The CDR3 nucleotides are TGTGCCAGCAGCCCCTACACAGATACGCAGTATTTT. Translation gives CASSPYTDTQYF. The full variable domain, completed using reference TRBV7-2 and TRBJ2-3, is GAGVSQSPSNKVTEKGKDVELRCDPISGHTALYWYRQSLGQGLEFLIYFQGNSAPDKSGLPSDRFSAERTGGSVSTLTIQRTQQEDSAVYLCASSPYTDTQYFGPGTRLTVL.